A single sample gave rise to the 20 T cell receptor beta chains below, sequenced in a study of cytomegalovirus exposure and HLA in healthy donors. PCR employed 60 Vbeta and 13 Jbeta primers. Profiled with immunoSEQ multiplex PCR; TCRdb holds only in-frame clones, not every one. Of about 160,000 clones in the sample, 60% to 85% were seen once. Sequencing was performed on PBMCs. Source of these receptors: a woman in her fifties or sixties in good health and CMV-seropositive.

This rearrangement joins TRBV20-1 to TRBJ1-5; D may be TRBD1 (6 bases). CDR1 and CDR2 from the germline V gene are DFQATT and SNEGSKA (reference sequence). Trimming shortened V by 7 bases and J by 11 bases, and 15 bases separated the two germline ends. This CDR3 is 11 amino acids long. The CDR3, as DNA: TGCAGTGTCGTACAGGGTTGGTCCCAGCATTTT. Protein: CSVVQGWSQHF.

This clone occurred a few times. The chain has TRBV5-1 and TRBJ1-1, with 8 bases fitting TRBD1. The V and J ends lost 0 bases and 4 bases, in that order; junction bases with no gene match: 5. The CDR3 is 15 amino acids. Germline-derived CDR1 and CDR2 are SGHRS and YFSETQ. The DNA of the CDR3 is TGCGCCAGCAGCTTGGCCTTAACAGGGGGCACTGAAGCTTTCTTT. The encoded protein is CASSLALTGGTEAFF.

This clone has just a few counts. This chain uses TRBV6-1 with TRBJ1-5; 9 bases line up with TRBD1. V dropped 6 bases and J dropped 7; count of bases not matched to a gene: 7. The germline V gene encodes CDR1 MNHNS and CDR2 SASEGT. This CDR3 region has 14 residues. CDR3 protein: CASRPGQGMQPQHF. CDR3 in DNA: TGTGCCAGCAGGCCGGGACAGGGTATGCAGCCCCAGCATTTT.

This clone was picked up a small number of times. The CDR3 loop is CASSYSDRLEAFF. In DNA form, the CDR3 reads TGTGCCAGCAGTTACTCGGACAGGCTTGAAGCTTTCTTT. The chain carries TRBV6-5 and TRBJ1-1; TRBD1 matches at 7 bases. The germline V gene encodes CDR1 MNHEY and CDR2 SVGAGI. Trimming took 0 bases from V and 7 from J; bases not matched to a gene: 2. The CDR3 sequence is 13 residues long.

The chain carries TRBV19 and TRBJ1-6, with D possibly TRBD1 on 6 matching bases. Germline V gene sequence: CDR1 LNHDA, CDR2 SQIVND (reference sequence). This CDR3 has 20 amino acids. V shed 4 bases and J shed 0 bases, with 22 bases lying between them. CDR3 in DNA: TGTGCCAGTAGTACCTGGCTCACGACAGGACGAAGCTCCTATAATTCACCCCTCCACTTT. Translating gives CASSTWLTTGRSSYNSPLHF.

The J gene is TRBJ2-1, the V gene TRBV5-1, with TRBD1 matching 8 bases. V lost 4 bases and J lost 3; bases outside the gene matches: 6. The CDR3 is 15 amino acids. Germline CDR1 SGHRS, CDR2 YFSETQ. In DNA, the CDR3 is TGCGCCAGCAGCCAGGGGACAGGAGGCTACAATGAGCAGTTCTTC. Amino acids: CASSQGTGGYNEQFF.

The chain couples TRBV30 to TRBJ2-3; 11 bases match TRBD2. CDR1 is GTSNPN, CDR2 SVGIG, per germline (reference sequence). The CDR3 sequence is 15 residues long. The V and J ends lost 1 base and 3 bases, in that order; junction bases with no gene match: 3. CDR3 coding DNA: TGTGCCTGGAGTGCCGGGACTAGCGGAACAGATACGCAGTATTTT. Amino acid sequence: CAWSAGTSGTDTQYF.

The CDR3 reads CASSAWSGFTDTQYF. The CDR3, as DNA: TGCGCCAGCAGCGCCTGGTCCGGTTTCACAGATACGCAGTATTTT. J is TRBJ2-3 and V is TRBV5-1; no definite D call. The germline V gene encodes CDR1 SGHRS and CDR2 YFSETQ. Trimming cost V 4 bases and J 2 bases, with 14 bases left between them. This CDR3 spans 15 amino acids.

This chain joins TRBV19 and TRBJ2-7, with 8 bases lining up with TRBD1. The V segment lost 6 bases and the J segment 5 bases; nucleotides outside the gene matches: 12. This CDR3 contains 15 residues. The germline CDR1 and CDR2 sequences are LNHDA and SQIVND (reference sequence). The CDR3 loop reads CASRGTDRGGNEQYF. Here the CDR3 DNA reads TGTGCCAGTAGAGGGACAGACAGGGGTGGTAACGAGCAGTACTTC. The whole variable domain, filled in from reference TRBV19 and TRBJ2-7, reads DGGITQSPKYLFRKEGQNVTLSCEQNLNHDAMYWYRQDPGQGLRLIYYSQIVNDFQKGDIAEGYSVSREKKESFPLTVTSAQKNPTAFYLCASRGTDRGGNEQYFGPGTRLTVT.

The chain couples TRBV25-1 to TRBJ1-2; no clear D gene. Germline values: CDR1 MGHDK, CDR2 SYGVNS. This CDR3 contains 15 residues. Between the trimmed V and J ends, which lost 0 bases and 4 bases, there was a span of 12 bases. The CDR3 coding sequence is TGTGCCAGCAGTGAATATTACGCGAGCTCCTATGGCTACACCTTC. Protein sequence: CASSEYYASSYGYTF.

The gene calls are TRBV2 and TRBJ2-5, with D tentatively TRBD1 (5 bases). Near its end, the DNA agrees better with TRBJ2-7, so the J call may be wrong. Germline V gives CDR1 SNHLY, CDR2 FYNNEI. CDR3 length: 14 residues. The CDR3 protein is CATRPQGLRYEQYF. CDR3 nucleotide sequence: TGTGCCACCCGACCCCAGGGTTTACGCTACGAGCAGTACTTC.

This clone has just a few counts. The V gene is TRBV6-5, the J gene TRBJ2-1, with unresolved D. CDR3 length: 12 residues. Trimming left V 6 bases short and J 8 bases short, with 11 bases between. Germline CDR1 is MNHEY and CDR2 is SVGAGI. In DNA, the CDR3 is TGTGCCAGCAGCAACCCCGGTTATGAGCAGTTCTTC. Its translation is CASSNPGYEQFF.

This sequence joins TRBV5-4 and TRBJ2-1, with D perhaps TRBD2 (5 bases). The length of the CDR3 is 13 residues. Germline V gene data show CDR1 as SGHNT and CDR2 as YYREEE (reference sequence). The germline V and J ends were trimmed by 4 bases and 4 bases, with 9 bases remaining between them. The chain's CDR3 is CASSLGDYNEQFF. The CDR3 DNA reads TGTGCCAGCAGCCTCGGGGATTACAATGAGCAGTTCTTC. Full variable domain (missing parts from reference TRBV5-4 and TRBJ2-1): ETGVTQSPTHLIKTRGQQVTLRCSSQSGHNTVSWYQQALGQGPQFIFQYYREEENGRGNFPPRFSGLQFPNYSSELNVNALELDDSALYLCASSLGDYNEQFFGPGTRLTVL.

The rearrangement joins TRBV2 to TRBJ2-5; tentatively, D is TRBD2 (6 bases). CDR1 is SNHLY, CDR2 FYNNEI, per germline. This CDR3 contains 17 residues. Trimming cost V 2 bases and J 1 base, with 17 bases left between them. The CDR3 DNA reads as TGTGCCAGCAGTGAAATCCCCGGGGGACCTGTCCAAGAGACCCAGTACTTC. Translated, it gives CASSEIPGGPVQETQYF.

The chain carries TRBV7-9 and TRBJ2-1; 7 bases agree with TRBD1. Trimming at V came to 5 bases and at J to 4 bases, leaving 2 bases not matched to a gene. The CDR3 consists of 13 residues. Per germline, CDR1 SEHNR and CDR2 FQNEAQ (reference sequence). The CDR3 loop is CASSPGGYNEQFF. Here the CDR3 DNA reads TGTGCCAGCAGCCCAGGGGGTTACAATGAGCAGTTCTTC.

The chain employs TRBV30 and TRBJ2-2; D perhaps matches TRBD2 (6 bases). Trimming removed 0 bases at V and 5 bases at J, with 10 bases between. The germline V gene encodes CDR1 GTSNPN and CDR2 SVGIG (reference sequence). CDR3 length: 14 amino acids. The CDR3 DNA reads as TGTGCCTGGAGTGTTCAGGCGGGAACCGGGGAGCTGTTTTTT. Protein sequence: CAWSVQAGTGELFF.

This CDR3 is CASSFRAGGLISYNEQFF. The CDR3, as DNA: TGTGCCAGCAGTTTCCGGGCCGGGGGGTTGATCTCCTACAATGAGCAGTTCTTC. The chain employs TRBV27 and TRBJ2-1, with 7 bases fitting TRBD2. The V and J ends lost 3 bases and 0 bases, in that order; junction bases with no gene match: 11. The CDR3 runs to 18 residues. Germline loops: CDR1 MNHEY, CDR2 SMNVEV (reference sequence).

This clone was detected only a few times. This chain connects TRBV18 to TRBJ1-3; weak D call: TRBD1 (6 bases). This CDR3 has 16 amino acids. The germline V gene has CDR1 KGHSH and CDR2 LQKENI. V was cut by 3 bases and J by 2 bases, with 14 bases left in between. The CDR3 is CASSPAGGSAGNTIYF. CDR3 sequence (DNA): TGTGCCAGCTCACCCGCTGGGGGCTCGGCTGGAAACACCATATATTTT.

The rearrangement uses TRBV9 and TRBJ2-2; D not resolved. CDR1 SGDLS and CDR2 YYNGEE come from the germline V gene. Trimming left V 0 bases short and J 1 base short, with 16 bases between. This CDR3 comprises 18 residues. The CDR3 sequence: CASSVGPATLENTGELFF. The CDR3 nucleotides are TGTGCCAGCAGCGTAGGTCCGGCGACACTGGAGAACACCGGGGAGCTGTTTTTT.

This clone was recorded once. The genes are TRBV10-3 and TRBJ1-2, with D perhaps matching TRBD1 (6 bases). V was shortened by 3 bases and J by 7 bases, with 12 bases between the two germline ends. Germline V gene lookup returns CDR1 ENHRY and CDR2 SYGVKD. The CDR3 length is 13 residues. The CDR3 nucleotides read TGTGCCATCAGTGAAACAGGGAATTCTGGCTACACCTTC. It encodes CAISETGNSGYTF.